This T cell receptor beta chain was identified during a study of cytomegalovirus exposure and HLA in healthy donors. Whole-study findings and limits: The study reported that TCR beta sequences accurately predicted HLA-A and HLA-B alleles in most subjects. The study put around 180 TCR beta chains on its list as cytomegalovirus-associated. TCR sequences were mostly rare, though some public TCRs occurred in many donors.

This CDR3 is built from 12 residues. The ends were cut back, 3 bases at V and 8 bases at J, with 9 bases in the middle. The germline CDR1 and CDR2 sequences are LNHDA and SQIVND (reference sequence). About this clone itself: What it binds is unknown.

A multiplex PCR was run with 60 Vbeta primers and 13 Jbeta primers. The protocol was immunoSEQ multiplex PCR, while the TCRdb copy is restricted to in-frame clones and leaves out a portion. Of 95,000 to 150,000 clones in the sample, under 80% were seen once. Healthy bone marrow donors made up the donors. The specimen sequenced was PBMCs. The sequence derives from a man aged 60 to 75 in good health and CMV-seropositive. V and J are TRBV19 and TRBJ2-3; D unclear. The chain's CDR3 is CASSISAGTQYF. CDR3 coding DNA: TGTGCCAGTAGTATCTCAGCAGGTACGCAGTATTTT.